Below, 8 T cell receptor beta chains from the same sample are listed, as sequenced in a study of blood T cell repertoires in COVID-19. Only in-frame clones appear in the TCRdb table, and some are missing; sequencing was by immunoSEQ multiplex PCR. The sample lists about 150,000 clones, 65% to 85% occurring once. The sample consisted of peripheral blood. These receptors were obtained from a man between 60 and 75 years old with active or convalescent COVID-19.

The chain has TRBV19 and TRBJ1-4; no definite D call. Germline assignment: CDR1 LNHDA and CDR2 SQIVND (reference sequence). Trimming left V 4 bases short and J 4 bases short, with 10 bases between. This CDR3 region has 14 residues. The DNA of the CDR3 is TGTGCCAGTAGTAATCGCGAGCTTAATGAAAAACTGTTTTTT. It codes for CASSNRELNEKLFF. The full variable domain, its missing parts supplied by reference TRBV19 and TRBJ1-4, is DGGITQSPKYLFRKEGQNVTLSCEQNLNHDAMYWYRQDPGQGLRLIYYSQIVNDFQKGDIAEGYSVSREKKESFPLTVTSAQKNPTAFYLCASSNRELNEKLFFGSGTQLSVL.

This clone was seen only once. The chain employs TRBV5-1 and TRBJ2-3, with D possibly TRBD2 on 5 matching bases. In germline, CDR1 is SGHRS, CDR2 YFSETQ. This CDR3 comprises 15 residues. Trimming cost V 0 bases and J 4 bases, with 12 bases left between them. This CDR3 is CASSLGSTGADTQYF. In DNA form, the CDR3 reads TGCGCCAGCAGCTTGGGTTCCACCGGGGCAGATACGCAGTATTTT.

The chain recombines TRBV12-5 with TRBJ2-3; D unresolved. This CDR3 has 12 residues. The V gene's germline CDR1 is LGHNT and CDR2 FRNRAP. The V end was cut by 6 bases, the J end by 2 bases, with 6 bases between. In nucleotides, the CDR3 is TGTGCTAGTGGCTACTCCACAGATACGCAGTATTTT. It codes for CASGYSTDTQYF.

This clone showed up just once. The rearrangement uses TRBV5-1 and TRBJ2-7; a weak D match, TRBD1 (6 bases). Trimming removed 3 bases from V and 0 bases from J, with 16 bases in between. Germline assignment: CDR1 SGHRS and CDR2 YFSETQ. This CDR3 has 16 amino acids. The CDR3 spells CASSSGVGATSYEQYF. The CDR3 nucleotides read TGCGCCAGCAGCTCAGGAGTGGGGGCTACCTCCTACGAGCAGTACTTC.

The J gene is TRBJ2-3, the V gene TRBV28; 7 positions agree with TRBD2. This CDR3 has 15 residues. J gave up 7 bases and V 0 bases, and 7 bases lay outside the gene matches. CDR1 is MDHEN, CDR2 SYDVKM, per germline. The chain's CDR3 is CASSLWASGKHTQYF. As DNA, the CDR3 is TGTGCCAGCAGTTTATGGGCTAGCGGCAAACATACGCAGTATTTT.

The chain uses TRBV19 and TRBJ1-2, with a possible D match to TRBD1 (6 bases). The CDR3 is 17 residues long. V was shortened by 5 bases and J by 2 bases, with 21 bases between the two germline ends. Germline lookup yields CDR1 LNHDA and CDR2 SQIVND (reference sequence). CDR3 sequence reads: CASSFPGGASRNYGYTF. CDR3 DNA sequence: TGTGCCAGTAGTTTCCCGGGGGGGGCCTCCAGGAACTATGGCTACACCTTC.

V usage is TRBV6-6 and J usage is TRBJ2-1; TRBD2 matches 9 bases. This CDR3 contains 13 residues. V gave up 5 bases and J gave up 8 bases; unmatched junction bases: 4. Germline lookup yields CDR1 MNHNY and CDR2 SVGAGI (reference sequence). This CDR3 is CASSRLAVDEQFF. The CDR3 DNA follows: TGTGCCAGCAGTAGACTAGCGGTGGATGAGCAGTTCTTC.

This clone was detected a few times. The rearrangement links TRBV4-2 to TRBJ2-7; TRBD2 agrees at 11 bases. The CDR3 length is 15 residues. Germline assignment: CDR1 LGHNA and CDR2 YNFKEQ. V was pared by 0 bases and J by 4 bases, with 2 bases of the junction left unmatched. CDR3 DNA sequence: TGTGCCAGCAGCCAAGATCGACTAGCGGGGTACGAGCAGTACTTC. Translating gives CASSQDRLAGYEQYF.